The rows below give T cell receptor beta chains drawn from one sample of a study of blood T cell repertoires in COVID-19. The repertoire was sequenced with immunoSEQ multiplex PCR; TCRdb's copy has only in-frame clones and lacks some. The sample holds about 180,000 clones, approximately 85% seen once. Sequencing input: peripheral blood. The receptors stem from a woman aged 55-70 years with COVID-19, enrolled during active disease. CDR3s include the opening cysteine and the closing phenylalanine or tryptophan.

TRBJ1-1 TRBV5-5 CASSPPGTTGTEAFF
TRBJ2-1 TRBV4-3 CASSLSPGGDEQFF
TRBJ2-2 TRBV14 CASSQVSGLAGGSTGELFF
TRBJ2-2 TRBV6-5 CASSFIFAGFGELFF
TRBJ2-2 TRBV3-1/TRBV3-2 CASTPPTSNTGELFF
TRBJ2-7 TRBV7-6 CASSFSFAYEQYF
TRBJ1-3 TRBV28 CASSFRGFRSGNTIYF
TRBJ2-2 TRBV7-2 CASSVSTGELFF
TRBJ1-2 TRBV5-1 CASSLNGEGYGYTF
TRBJ2-1 TRBV5-4 CASSVVQGGGNEQFF
TRBJ1-1 TRBV6-5 CASSYRQFDRITEAFF
TRBJ2-7 TRBV5-1 CASRPGTGSYEQYF
TRBJ1-6 TRBV7-6 CASSLGQGGNSPLHF
TRBJ2-1 TRBV19 CASRLVDEQFF
TRBJ2-3 TRBV19 CASDSGSRSDTQYF
TRBJ2-1 TRBV27 CASRREGPISYNEQFF
TRBJ1-5 TRBV2 CASSVTGNQPQHF
TRBJ1-4 TRBV6-6 CASTLPGATNEKLFF
TRBJ1-2 TRBV28 CASAPHQQGGYGYTF
TRBJ2-5 TRBV7-9 CASSLSRLPQETQYF
TRBJ2-5 TRBV5-1 CASGIAGGQETQYF
TRBJ2-3 TRBV6-5 CASKRGGADTQYF
TRBJ1-6 TRBV28 CASRYLQASPLHF
TRBJ2-7 TRBV30 CAWSVLQATYEQYF
TRBJ2-5 TRBV18 CASSPRTSGGQETQYF
TRBJ2-7 TRBV7-2 CASSLTGTSHEQYF
TRBJ2-6 TRBV4-1 CASSPGQGPLSGANVLTF
TRBJ1-5 TRBV4-3 CASSQDSAGDQPQHF
TRBJ1-1 TRBV18 CASSPLGTGLAEAFF
TRBJ2-3 TRBV20-1 CSGELDTQYF
TRBJ2-7 TRBV18 CASSPMTSGSGYEQYF
TRBJ1-6 TRBV30 CAWDRAPYNSPLHF
TRBJ2-7 TRBV6-5 CASSRDRGSEQYF
TRBJ1-1 TRBV5-1 CASSAIPGQGFDTEAFF
TRBJ1-5 TRBV19 CASSELTQALNQPQHF
TRBJ2-1 TRBV27 CASSGDRGPYNEQFF
TRBJ2-1 TRBV9 CASSAIAGLYNEQFF
TRBJ2-4 TRBV20-1 CSAPDRVNKYF
TRBJ1-1 TRBV11-3 CASSLYMNTEAFF
TRBJ2-7 TRBV10-1 CASSEKGAGEQYF
TRBJ1-5 TRBV5-5 CASSLAGTGVMEPQHF
TRBJ1-5 TRBV18 CASSPQGNQPQHF
TRBJ2-3 TRBV7-9 CASIPGFTDTQYF
TRBJ2-7 TRBV7-2 CASSWGDSRPEQYF
TRBJ2-3 TRBV7-3 CASSFPTSGYTQYF
TRBJ2-1 TRBV11-2 CASSTSSGATGEQFF
TRBJ1-6 TRBV5-4 CASSKEGGAYNSPLHF
TRBJ1-3 TRBV19 CASSTTGNTIYF
TRBJ1-3 TRBV9 CASSRQVSSGNTIYF
TRBJ1-6 TRBV6-5 CASLSRTGWNSPLHF
TRBJ2-1 TRBV4-1 CASKAPGGANEQFF
TRBJ1-1 TRBV5-1 CASSLANGQGPLKAFF
TRBJ2-3 TRBV7-2 CASSLAPGLAGGPDTQYF
TRBJ1-2 TRBV19 CASRPLLGQAVGGYTF
TRBJ1-4 TRBV6-5 CASSKEGANNEKLFF